A selection of T cell receptor beta chains follows, all from one sample in a study of blood T cell repertoires in COVID-19. Generated by immunoSEQ multiplex PCR, the TCRdb table keeps only in-frame clones and is missing some. The sample has over 300,000 clones, about four fifths seen once. Sequenced material: peripheral blood. Receptors originate from a woman aged 45-60 years with acute or convalescent COVID-19. Each CDR3 is given with its conserved first and last residue. Each record gives: clone size, D gene, J gene, V gene, CDR3 DNA, CDR3 protein. A D gene is named only where the DNA matches it firmly. Part of the rows lack a size; the others show once, few, many or a class for expanded clones.

abundance: .; d_gene: .; j_gene: TRBJ2-5; v_gene: TRBV29-1; CDR3nt: TGCAGCGTTGTAGACCAGTACCAAGAGACCCAGTACTTC; CDR3aa: CSVVDQYQETQYF
abundance: .; d_gene: .; j_gene: TRBJ1-4; v_gene: TRBV18; CDR3nt: TGTGCCAGCTCACCAAGCTTTAATGAAAAACTGTTTTTT; CDR3aa: CASSPSFNEKLFF
abundance: .; d_gene: TRBD2; j_gene: TRBJ2-1; v_gene: TRBV5-1; CDR3nt: TGCGCCAGCAGCAACCTAGCGGGGGCCCCCCTGGAGCAGTTCTTC; CDR3aa: CASSNLAGAPLEQFF
abundance: many; d_gene: TRBD1; j_gene: TRBJ1-1; v_gene: TRBV5-1; CDR3nt: TGCGCCAGCAGGGTAACAGGGGGCGGGAGCACTGAAGCTTTCTTT; CDR3aa: CASRVTGGGSTEAFF
abundance: .; d_gene: .; j_gene: TRBJ2-6; v_gene: TRBV12-5; CDR3nt: TGTGCTAGTGGGCGGGCCGGCTCTGGGGCCAACGTCCTGACTTTC; CDR3aa: CASGRAGSGANVLTF
abundance: once; d_gene: .; j_gene: TRBJ1-1; v_gene: TRBV29-1; CDR3nt: TGCAGCGTTTTTCTTCAGGGCCCGATGAACACTGAAGCTTTCTTT; CDR3aa: CSVFLQGPMNTEAFF
abundance: .; d_gene: .; j_gene: TRBJ1-2; v_gene: TRBV6-5; CDR3nt: TGTGCCAGCAGTCGCGGGGACTATGGCTACACCTTC; CDR3aa: CASSRGDYGYTF
abundance: few; d_gene: .; j_gene: TRBJ1-2; v_gene: TRBV7-9; CDR3nt: TGTGCCAGCAGCTTAGTTTTAGGACAATCTAACTATGGCTACACCTTC; CDR3aa: CASSLVLGQSNYGYTF
abundance: many; d_gene: .; j_gene: TRBJ2-2; v_gene: TRBV7-2; CDR3nt: TGTGCCAGCAGCCTGCACCCGGGTCGGAACACCGGGGAGCTGTTTTTT; CDR3aa: CASSLHPGRNTGELFF
abundance: .; d_gene: .; j_gene: TRBJ2-2; v_gene: TRBV2; CDR3nt: TGTGCCAGCAGTGCGGGGGTGAGCACCGGGGAGCTGTTTTTT; CDR3aa: CASSAGVSTGELFF
abundance: .; d_gene: TRBD1; j_gene: TRBJ1-1; v_gene: TRBV6-4; CDR3nt: TGTGCCAGCTTTCAGGACAGGGGAATGAACACTGAAGCTTTCTTT; CDR3aa: CASFQDRGMNTEAFF
abundance: .; d_gene: .; j_gene: TRBJ1-1; v_gene: TRBV2; CDR3nt: TGTGCCAGCAGTGTGGAGGGGCGTGAGACTGAAGCTTTCTTT; CDR3aa: CASSVEGRETEAFF
abundance: .; d_gene: TRBD2; j_gene: TRBJ2-3; v_gene: TRBV6-1; CDR3nt: TGTGCCAGCAGTGAAGAGGCGGGGGGCCACACAGATACGCAGTATTTT; CDR3aa: CASSEEAGGHTDTQYF
abundance: .; d_gene: .; j_gene: TRBJ2-5; v_gene: TRBV5-8; CDR3nt: TGTGCCAGCAGCCCTATAACACAGAAAGAGACCCAGTACTTC; CDR3aa: CASSPITQKETQYF
abundance: .; d_gene: TRBD2; j_gene: TRBJ2-1; v_gene: TRBV5-5; CDR3nt: TGTGCCAGCAGCGCCGCTGGGCTAGCGGGTTCCTACAATGAGCAGTTCTTC; CDR3aa: CASSAAGLAGSYNEQFF
abundance: .; d_gene: .; j_gene: TRBJ1-2; v_gene: TRBV5-4; CDR3nt: TGTGCCAGCAGCGTTCGGGCTGAGGGAGGCTACACCTTC; CDR3aa: CASSVRAEGGYTF
abundance: few; d_gene: TRBD2; j_gene: TRBJ2-3; v_gene: TRBV4-1; CDR3nt: TGCGCCAGCAGCCAACAGGCTAGCGGGGACACAGATACGCAGTATTTT; CDR3aa: CASSQQASGDTDTQYF
abundance: .; d_gene: .; j_gene: TRBJ2-7; v_gene: TRBV18; CDR3nt: TGTGCCAGCTCACCCGGGGGGCCTTACGAGCAGTACTTC; CDR3aa: CASSPGGPYEQYF
abundance: .; d_gene: .; j_gene: TRBJ2-3; v_gene: TRBV5-1; CDR3nt: TGCGCCAGCAGCTTGCCGCAGGCAGATACGCAGTATTTT; CDR3aa: CASSLPQADTQYF
abundance: .; d_gene: .; j_gene: TRBJ1-6; v_gene: TRBV25-1; CDR3nt: TGTGCCAGCAGTGATGTGATCGGGGTTTCACCCCTCCACTTT; CDR3aa: CASSDVIGVSPLHF
abundance: .; d_gene: .; j_gene: TRBJ2-3; v_gene: TRBV7-9; CDR3nt: TGTGCCAGCAGCCCCGTGTCTGGCACAGATACGCAGTATTTT; CDR3aa: CASSPVSGTDTQYF
abundance: .; d_gene: .; j_gene: TRBJ2-2; v_gene: TRBV24-1; CDR3nt: TGTGCCACCAGTCCGTCGGAGTACACCGGGGAGCTGTTTTTT; CDR3aa: CATSPSEYTGELFF
abundance: .; d_gene: TRBD1; j_gene: TRBJ2-2; v_gene: TRBV6-5; CDR3nt: TGTGCCAGCAGTTACAGGGGGCTGGACACCGGGGAGCTGTTTTTT; CDR3aa: CASSYRGLDTGELFF
abundance: once; d_gene: TRBD2; j_gene: TRBJ2-1; v_gene: TRBV4-3; CDR3nt: TGCGCCAGCAGCCAAGCCGTAGCGGGAGGGGGCGACAATGAGCAGTTCTTC; CDR3aa: CASSQAVAGGGDNEQFF
abundance: .; d_gene: .; j_gene: TRBJ2-7; v_gene: TRBV11-1; CDR3nt: TGTGCCAGCAGCCGTGTAGTAGGGGCCTACGAGCAGTACTTC; CDR3aa: CASSRVVGAYEQYF
abundance: few; d_gene: .; j_gene: TRBJ1-2; v_gene: TRBV24-1; CDR3nt: TGTGCCACCAGTGATTCCCGCAGGGCGCCTGGTGGCTACACCTTC; CDR3aa: CATSDSRRAPGGYTF
abundance: .; d_gene: TRBD1; j_gene: TRBJ1-1; v_gene: TRBV5-6; CDR3nt: TGTGCCAGCAGCTTGTTGGACAGGGGGAATGCTGAAGCTTTCTTT; CDR3aa: CASSLLDRGNAEAFF
abundance: .; d_gene: TRBD1; j_gene: TRBJ1-2; v_gene: TRBV5-5; CDR3nt: TGTGCCAGCAGCTTGGGGAGGTTGGGACAGGGATACTATGGCTACACCTTC; CDR3aa: CASSLGRLGQGYYGYTF
abundance: .; d_gene: .; j_gene: TRBJ1-2; v_gene: TRBV5-8; CDR3nt: TGTGCCAGCAGCTTGTCTGCCCAGAACTATGGCTACACCTTC; CDR3aa: CASSLSAQNYGYTF
abundance: .; d_gene: .; j_gene: TRBJ1-1; v_gene: TRBV5-4; CDR3nt: TGTGCCAGCAGCTTGTTTTCCAGGGAAACTGAAGCTTTCTTT; CDR3aa: CASSLFSRETEAFF
abundance: .; d_gene: .; j_gene: TRBJ1-3; v_gene: TRBV9; CDR3nt: TGTGCCAGCAGCGTAGGACTTCAGGGAAACACCATATATTTT; CDR3aa: CASSVGLQGNTIYF
abundance: .; d_gene: TRBD1; j_gene: TRBJ2-2; v_gene: TRBV2; CDR3nt: TGTGCCAGCAGGTCTAGGACAGGCGCGAACACCGGGGAGCTGTTTTTT; CDR3aa: CASRSRTGANTGELFF
abundance: once; d_gene: TRBD1; j_gene: TRBJ2-1; v_gene: TRBV5-1; CDR3nt: TGCGCCAGCAGCGTGGACAGGGCCATCAATGAGCAGTTCTTC; CDR3aa: CASSVDRAINEQFF
abundance: .; d_gene: TRBD1; j_gene: TRBJ2-2; v_gene: TRBV12-5; CDR3nt: TGTGCTAGTGGGCATGGACAGGGTGTTCCCGGGGAGCTGTTTTTT; CDR3aa: CASGHGQGVPGELFF
abundance: .; d_gene: .; j_gene: TRBJ2-5; v_gene: TRBV9; CDR3nt: TGTGCCAGCAGCGTAGATAGCCTCCAAGAGACCCAGTACTTC; CDR3aa: CASSVDSLQETQYF
abundance: .; d_gene: .; j_gene: TRBJ2-3; v_gene: TRBV11-2; CDR3nt: TGTGCCAGCAGGATACAGGAGGGGTGGACAGATACGCAGTATTTT; CDR3aa: CASRIQEGWTDTQYF
abundance: .; d_gene: .; j_gene: TRBJ1-2; v_gene: TRBV10-3; CDR3nt: TGTGCCATCAAGGGATACAGGGACAAATTTAACTATGGCTACACCTTC; CDR3aa: CAIKGYRDKFNYGYTF
abundance: .; d_gene: TRBD1; j_gene: TRBJ1-3; v_gene: TRBV4-1; CDR3nt: TGCGCCAGCAGCCAGGGACAGGGCCTCTCTGGAAACACCATATATTTT; CDR3aa: CASSQGQGLSGNTIYF
abundance: .; d_gene: .; j_gene: TRBJ1-1; v_gene: TRBV19; CDR3nt: TGTGCCAGTAGTATAGGTCATCCGGGGTTGAACACTGAAGCTTTCTTT; CDR3aa: CASSIGHPGLNTEAFF
abundance: .; d_gene: .; j_gene: TRBJ1-1; v_gene: TRBV6-2/TRBV6-3; CDR3nt: TGTGCCAGCAGTTGGACAGCAGGGGCTGAAGCTTTCTTT; CDR3aa: CASSWTAGAEAFF
abundance: .; d_gene: .; j_gene: TRBJ2-2; v_gene: TRBV24-1; CDR3nt: TGTGCCACGAGACAGGCTAACACCGGGGAGCTGTTTTTT; CDR3aa: CATRQANTGELFF
abundance: .; d_gene: TRBD2; j_gene: TRBJ2-7; v_gene: TRBV6-1; CDR3nt: TGTGCCAGCAGCGAGGGCGGGGAGGGCTACGAGCAGTACTTC; CDR3aa: CASSEGGEGYEQYF
abundance: .; d_gene: TRBD2; j_gene: TRBJ2-3; v_gene: TRBV5-1; CDR3nt: TGCGCCAGCAAACTAGCGGGGGAGGGAGATACGCAGTATTTT; CDR3aa: CASKLAGEGDTQYF
abundance: .; d_gene: .; j_gene: TRBJ2-7; v_gene: TRBV6-5; CDR3nt: TGTGCCAGCAGTTACTCCCCTAGCAGGTACGAGCAGTACTTC; CDR3aa: CASSYSPSRYEQYF
abundance: few; d_gene: .; j_gene: TRBJ1-5; v_gene: TRBV6-5; CDR3nt: TGTGCCAGCAGTTACTCTTATATTTCGGATCAGCCCCAGCATTTT; CDR3aa: CASSYSYISDQPQHF
abundance: once; d_gene: TRBD2; j_gene: TRBJ2-1; v_gene: TRBV7-3; CDR3nt: TGTGCCAGACTAGCGGGAGAAGGCAATGAGCAGTTCTTC; CDR3aa: CARLAGEGNEQFF
abundance: .; d_gene: TRBD1; j_gene: TRBJ1-3; v_gene: TRBV19; CDR3nt: TGTGCCAGTAGAGGACAGGTTAACTCTGGAAACACCATATATTTT; CDR3aa: CASRGQVNSGNTIYF
abundance: .; d_gene: .; j_gene: TRBJ2-1; v_gene: TRBV11-2; CDR3nt: TGTGCCAGCAGCTTAGGAGGTTCCTACAATGAGCAGTTCTTC; CDR3aa: CASSLGGSYNEQFF
abundance: .; d_gene: .; j_gene: TRBJ1-2; v_gene: TRBV5-6; CDR3nt: TGTGCCAGCAGCCCAGGGGATTTCTATGGCTACACCTTC; CDR3aa: CASSPGDFYGYTF
abundance: .; d_gene: .; j_gene: TRBJ1-2; v_gene: TRBV10-1; CDR3nt: TGCGCCAGCAGTGAGTCCCCATCTCGGGGCTACACCTTC; CDR3aa: CASSESPSRGYTF
abundance: once; d_gene: TRBD1; j_gene: TRBJ1-1; v_gene: TRBV6-5; CDR3nt: TGTGCCAGCAGTTACTCCAAAGACAGGGGGACTGAAGCTTTCTTT; CDR3aa: CASSYSKDRGTEAFF
abundance: few; d_gene: .; j_gene: TRBJ1-5; v_gene: TRBV28; CDR3nt: TGTGCCAGCACCAATCTCGTTGGGGGGGGAGGAGGTAATCAGCCCCAGCATTTT; CDR3aa: CASTNLVGGGGGNQPQHF
abundance: .; d_gene: .; j_gene: TRBJ1-1; v_gene: TRBV6-6; CDR3nt: TGTGCCAGCAGTCGGGAAGGGGTGATGAACACTGAAGCTTTCTTT; CDR3aa: CASSREGVMNTEAFF
abundance: .; d_gene: TRBD2; j_gene: TRBJ2-2; v_gene: TRBV25-1; CDR3nt: TGTGCCAGCAGTGAATATGGGGGGGAGACTAGCGGGACCGGGGAGCTGTTTTTT; CDR3aa: CASSEYGGETSGTGELFF
abundance: .; d_gene: TRBD1; j_gene: TRBJ2-7; v_gene: TRBV27; CDR3nt: TGTGCCAGCAGTTCCCGGGACAGCTACGAGCAGTACTTC; CDR3aa: CASSSRDSYEQYF